These T cell receptor beta chains were read from a single sample in a study of cytomegalovirus exposure and HLA in healthy donors. Sequenced by immunoSEQ multiplex PCR; TCRdb stores in-frame clones only, minus some. The sample gives about 130,000 clones, 81% of which show up once; around 6.4% is in the top ten. The material sequenced was PBMCs. All receptors derive from a woman between 40 and 55 years old in good health and CMV-seropositive. The CDR3 runs from the conserved cysteine through the conserved F or W. A D gene is named only where the DNA matches it firmly. For some rows the clone size is stated as once, few or many, or as a class when expanded; others skip it.

d_call,clone_size,j_call,v_call,cdr3_nt,cdr3_aa
-,few,TRBJ1-1,TRBV5-1,TGCGCCAGCAGCTATGGGGGCTCCACTGAAGCTTTCTTT,CASSYGGSTEAFF
TRBD2,-,TRBJ2-5,TRBV6-1,TGTGCCAGCGAGGGACTAGCGCTTGGGGAGACCCAGTACTTC,CASEGLALGETQYF
TRBD1,-,TRBJ1-2,TRBV10-3,TGTGCCATCTCTCCGGGACAGGGGGCCAATGGCTACACCTTC,CAISPGQGANGYTF
-,-,TRBJ2-1,TRBV29-1,TGCAGCGGCAGGGTGAATGAGCAGTTCTTC,CSGRVNEQFF
TRBD1,-,TRBJ2-3,TRBV29-1,TGCAGCGTTGAGGGACAGGGCCTCGCAGATACGCAGTATTTT,CSVEGQGLADTQYF
-,-,TRBJ2-7,TRBV15,TGTGCCACCAGCGGACCGGGGGACCGGGCCTTCGAGCAGTACTTC,CATSGPGDRAFEQYF
-,-,TRBJ2-7,TRBV19,TGTGCCAGTAGTACCGCTAGGAACGAGCAGTACTTC,CASSTARNEQYF
-,once,TRBJ1-1,TRBV30,TGTGCCTGGAGTGTTAAGAGAGGATGGACTGAAGCTTTCTTT,CAWSVKRGWTEAFF
-,-,TRBJ2-7,TRBV20-1,TGCAGTGCTAGAGATACGAGGACAGAGTTCTTC,CSARDTRTEFF
-,-,TRBJ2-3,TRBV9,TGTGCCAGCAGTCCATATGGCGGGGTGGCAGATACGCAGTATTTT,CASSPYGGVADTQYF
TRBD1,-,TRBJ2-7,TRBV5-1,TGCGCCAGCAGGACAGGGAACACCTACGAGCAGTACTTC,CASRTGNTYEQYF
TRBD1,-,TRBJ1-2,TRBV14,TGTGCCAGCAGCCCAGGACAGGGTCAGCGCGTCTACACCTTC,CASSPGQGQRVYTF
TRBD2,-,TRBJ2-7,TRBV19,TGTGCCAGTAGTCCTGCTAGCGGGGCCTACGAGCAGTACTTC,CASSPASGAYEQYF
-,few,TRBJ2-7,TRBV10-2,TGCGCCAGCAGTGAGCCGGGACATACCTACGAGCAGTACTTC,CASSEPGHTYEQYF
-,-,TRBJ2-7,TRBV11-2,TGTGCCAGCAGCTTAGATCGAACAGGCTCCTACGAGCAGTACTTC,CASSLDRTGSYEQYF
-,-,TRBJ1-1,TRBV9,TGTGCCAGCAGCGTCTCAGGGGTGGAGAACACTGAAGCTTTCTTT,CASSVSGVENTEAFF
-,-,TRBJ2-5,TRBV6-6,TGTGCCAGCAGTCCAGGCTCAACGTGGTACCAAGAGACCCAGTACTTC,CASSPGSTWYQETQYF
TRBD2,-,TRBJ2-3,TRBV10-3,TGTGCCATCAGTGGCCGAAGCGGGAGAGGCAACACAGATACGCAGTATTTT,CAISGRSGRGNTDTQYF
-,-,TRBJ2-1,TRBV7-3,TGTGCCAGCAGCTCGACACGGTATGAGCAGTTCTTC,CASSSTRYEQFF
-,-,TRBJ1-4,TRBV25-1,TGTGCCAGCAGGGACACAACTAATGAAAAACTGTTTTTT,CASRDTTNEKLFF
TRBD2,few,TRBJ2-1,TRBV29-1,TGCAGCGCCGAGACTAGCGGGGTCTACAATGAGCAGTTCTTC,CSAETSGVYNEQFF